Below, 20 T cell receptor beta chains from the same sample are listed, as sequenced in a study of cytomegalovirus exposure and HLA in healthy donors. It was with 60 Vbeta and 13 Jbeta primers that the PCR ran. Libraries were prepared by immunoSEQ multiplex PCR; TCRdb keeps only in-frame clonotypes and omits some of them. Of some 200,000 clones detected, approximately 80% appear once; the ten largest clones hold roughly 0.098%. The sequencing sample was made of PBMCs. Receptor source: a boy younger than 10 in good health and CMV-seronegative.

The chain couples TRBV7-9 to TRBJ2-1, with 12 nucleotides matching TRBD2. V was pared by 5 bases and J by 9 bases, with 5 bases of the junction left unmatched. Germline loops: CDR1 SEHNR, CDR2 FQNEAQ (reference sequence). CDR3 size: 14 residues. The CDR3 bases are TGTGCCAGCAGCCCAGTGACTAGCGGGGGTGAGCAGTTCTTC. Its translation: CASSPVTSGGEQFF. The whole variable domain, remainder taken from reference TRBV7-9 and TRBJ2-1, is DTGVSQNPRHKITKRGQNVTFRCDPISEHNRLYWYRQTLGQGPEFLTYFQNEAQLEKSRLLSDRFSAERPKGSFSTLEIQRTEQGDSAMYLCASSPVTSGGEQFFGPGTRLTVL.

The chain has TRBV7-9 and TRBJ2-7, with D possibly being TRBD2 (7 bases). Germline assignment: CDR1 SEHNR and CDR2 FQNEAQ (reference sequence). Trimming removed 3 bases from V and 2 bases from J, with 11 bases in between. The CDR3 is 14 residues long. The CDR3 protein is CASSLAGAAYEQYF. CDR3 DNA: TGTGCCAGCAGCTTGGCGGGGGCGGCCTACGAGCAGTACTTC.

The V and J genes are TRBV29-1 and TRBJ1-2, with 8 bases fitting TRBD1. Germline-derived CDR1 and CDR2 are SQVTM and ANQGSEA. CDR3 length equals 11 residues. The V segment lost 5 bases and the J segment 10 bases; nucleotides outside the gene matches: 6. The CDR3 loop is CSVRQGIDYTF. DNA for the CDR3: TGCAGCGTTCGACAGGGGATTGACTACACCTTC.

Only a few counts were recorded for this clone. The CDR3 DNA is TGTGCCAGCTCACCCCCGGGACAGTCAGATACGCAGTATTTT. It translates to CASSPPGQSDTQYF. The rearrangement joins TRBV18 to TRBJ2-3; 7 positions match TRBD1. CDR3 length equals 14 residues. CDR1 KGHSH and CDR2 LQKENI come from the germline V gene. J gave up 4 bases and V 3 bases, and 4 bases lay outside the gene matches.

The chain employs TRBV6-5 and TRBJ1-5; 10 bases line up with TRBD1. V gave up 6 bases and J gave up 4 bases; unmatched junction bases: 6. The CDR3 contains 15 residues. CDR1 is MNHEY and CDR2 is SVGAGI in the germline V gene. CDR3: CASRRDRGGNQPQHF. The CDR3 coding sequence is TGTGCCAGCAGAAGGGACAGGGGAGGGAATCAGCCCCAGCATTTT.

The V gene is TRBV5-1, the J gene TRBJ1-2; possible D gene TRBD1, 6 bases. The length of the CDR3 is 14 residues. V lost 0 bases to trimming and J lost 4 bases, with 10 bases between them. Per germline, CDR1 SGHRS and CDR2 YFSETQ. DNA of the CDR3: TGCGCCAGCAGCTTGGAGATCAGGGGCTATGGCTACACCTTC. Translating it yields CASSLEIRGYGYTF.

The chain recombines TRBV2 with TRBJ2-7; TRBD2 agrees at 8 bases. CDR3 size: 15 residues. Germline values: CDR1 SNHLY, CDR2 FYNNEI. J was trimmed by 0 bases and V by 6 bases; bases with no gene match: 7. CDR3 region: CASRRGSGNSYEQYF. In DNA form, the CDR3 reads TGTGCCAGCAGGAGGGGTAGCGGGAACTCCTACGAGCAGTACTTC.

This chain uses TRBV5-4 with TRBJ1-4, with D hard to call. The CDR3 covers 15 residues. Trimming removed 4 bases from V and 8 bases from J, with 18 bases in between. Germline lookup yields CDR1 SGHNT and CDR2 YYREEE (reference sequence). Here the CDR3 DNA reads TGTGCCAGCAGCCAAGAAGACATTCCAAGAGAAAAACTGTTTTTT. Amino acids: CASSQEDIPREKLFF.

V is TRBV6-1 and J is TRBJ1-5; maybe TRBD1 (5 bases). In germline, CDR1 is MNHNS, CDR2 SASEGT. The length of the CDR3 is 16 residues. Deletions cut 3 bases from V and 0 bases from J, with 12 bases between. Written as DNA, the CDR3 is TGTGCCAGCAGTGAGGGCAGGGTCTATAGCAATCAGCCCCAGCATTTT. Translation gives CASSEGRVYSNQPQHF.

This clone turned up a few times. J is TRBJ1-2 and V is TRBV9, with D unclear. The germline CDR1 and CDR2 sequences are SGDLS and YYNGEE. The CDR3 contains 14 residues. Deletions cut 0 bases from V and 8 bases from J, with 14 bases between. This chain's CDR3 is CASSVGTGNTGYTF. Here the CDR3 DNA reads TGTGCCAGCAGCGTAGGAACGGGGAACACGGGCTACACCTTC.

The CDR3 spells CASSYGRRSPAGYTF. The CDR3 region has the DNA TGTGCCAGCAGTTACGGGCGCCGGTCACCGGCGGGCTACACCTTC. The chain has TRBV6-6 and TRBJ1-2, with no clear D. This CDR3 is 15 amino acids long. From germline, CDR1 is MNHNY and CDR2 SVGAGI (reference sequence). Trimming pared 2 bases from V and 8 bases from J, leaving 18 bases between.

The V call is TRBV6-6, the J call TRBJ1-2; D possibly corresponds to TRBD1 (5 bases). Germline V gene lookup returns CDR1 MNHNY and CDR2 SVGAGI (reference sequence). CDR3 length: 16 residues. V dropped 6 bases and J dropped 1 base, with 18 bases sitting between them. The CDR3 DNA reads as TGTGCCAGCAGCCCAAGGGTAGGGGCCTTTAACTATGGCTACACCTTC. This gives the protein CASSPRVGAFNYGYTF.

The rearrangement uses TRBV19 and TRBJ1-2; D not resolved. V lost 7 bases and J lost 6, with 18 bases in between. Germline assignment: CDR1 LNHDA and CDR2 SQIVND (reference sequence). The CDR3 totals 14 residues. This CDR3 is CASNQGAQPDGYTF. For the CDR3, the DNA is TGTGCCAGTAACCAAGGTGCACAGCCCGATGGCTACACCTTC.

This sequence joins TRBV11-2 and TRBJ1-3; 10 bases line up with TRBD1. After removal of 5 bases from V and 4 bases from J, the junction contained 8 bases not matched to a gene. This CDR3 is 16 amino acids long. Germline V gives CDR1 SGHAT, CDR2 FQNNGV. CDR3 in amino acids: CASSPRQGARGNTIYF. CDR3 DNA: TGTGCCAGCAGCCCTCGACAGGGGGCGAGGGGAAACACCATATATTTT.

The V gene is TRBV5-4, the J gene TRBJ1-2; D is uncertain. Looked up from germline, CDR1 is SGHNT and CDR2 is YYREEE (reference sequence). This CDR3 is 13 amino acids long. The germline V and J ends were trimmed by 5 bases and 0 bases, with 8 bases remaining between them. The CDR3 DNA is TGTGCCAGCAGATACAGTGCTAACTATGGCTACACCTTC. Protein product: CASRYSANYGYTF.

This CDR3 is CASSEAQSPKTQYF. The CDR3 region has the DNA TGTGCCAGCAGTGAAGCGCAGTCCCCCAAGACCCAGTACTTC. The chain uses TRBV6-1 and TRBJ2-5; D ambiguous. From germline, CDR1 is MNHNS and CDR2 SASEGT. This CDR3 has 14 residues. V shed 0 bases and J shed 6 bases, with 11 bases lying between them.

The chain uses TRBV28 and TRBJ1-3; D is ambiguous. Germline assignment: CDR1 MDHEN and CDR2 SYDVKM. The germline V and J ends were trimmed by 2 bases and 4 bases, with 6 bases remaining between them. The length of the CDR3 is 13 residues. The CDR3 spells CASSLEAGNTIYF. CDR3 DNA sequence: TGTGCCAGCAGTTTAGAGGCCGGAAACACCATATATTTT.

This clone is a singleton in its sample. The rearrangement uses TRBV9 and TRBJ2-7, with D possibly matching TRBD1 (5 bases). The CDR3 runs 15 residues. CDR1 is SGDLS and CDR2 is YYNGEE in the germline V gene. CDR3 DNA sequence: TGTGCTATGGTCCGTGGGGCGCGCGATCGGACCGAGCAGTACTTC. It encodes CAMVRGARDRTEQYF.

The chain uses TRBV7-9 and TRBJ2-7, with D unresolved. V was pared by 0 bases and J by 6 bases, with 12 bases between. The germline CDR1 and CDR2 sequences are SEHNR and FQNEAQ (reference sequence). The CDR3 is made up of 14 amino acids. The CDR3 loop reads CASSLANFGAEQYF. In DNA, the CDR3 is TGTGCCAGCAGCTTAGCGAATTTTGGAGCCGAGCAGTACTTC.

The CDR3 loop reads CASSLDGYEQYF. As DNA, the CDR3 is TGCGCCAGCAGCTTGGACGGCTACGAGCAGTACTTC. The gene calls are TRBV5-1 and TRBJ2-7; D remains unclear. Trimming left V 0 bases short and J 3 bases short, with 4 bases between. Germline CDR1 SGHRS, CDR2 YFSETQ. This CDR3 contains 12 residues.